These T cell receptor beta chains were read from a single sample in a study of blood T cell repertoires in COVID-19. Assay used: immunoSEQ multiplex PCR; TCRdb lists only in-frame clones, some missing. Of approximately 130,000 clones in the sample, roughly 86% were seen once. Specimen: peripheral blood. These receptors all stem from a human donor in a cohort sampled during active COVID-19. CDR3s include the opening cysteine and the closing phenylalanine or tryptophan.

j_call: TRBJ2-2; v_call: TRBV10-1; cdr3_aa: CASSDVNFPGELFF
j_call: TRBJ2-7; v_call: TRBV7-8; cdr3_aa: CASSSTGQGSEQYF
j_call: TRBJ2-3; v_call: TRBV4-1; cdr3_aa: CASSLGQGAGDTQYF
j_call: TRBJ2-1; v_call: TRBV7-7; cdr3_aa: CASSPGGEGGNEQFF
j_call: TRBJ2-5; v_call: TRBV4-1; cdr3_aa: CASSQFLGGDQYF
j_call: TRBJ2-2; v_call: TRBV18; cdr3_aa: CASSRRTGDTGELFF
j_call: TRBJ1-2; v_call: TRBV6-5; cdr3_aa: CASSPSGKVEGYTF
j_call: TRBJ1-5; v_call: TRBV10-3; cdr3_aa: CATARTDNQPQHF
j_call: TRBJ2-7; v_call: TRBV5-1; cdr3_aa: CASSLDVYRGEQYF
j_call: TRBJ1-5; v_call: TRBV12-3/TRBV12-4; cdr3_aa: CASRVGVQPQHF
j_call: TRBJ2-2; v_call: TRBV3-1/TRBV3-2; cdr3_aa: CASSQGELANTGELFF
j_call: TRBJ2-1; v_call: TRBV5-1; cdr3_aa: CASSLDSPYRGNEQFF
j_call: TRBJ2-2; v_call: TRBV19; cdr3_aa: CASSISGTGLSGELFF